The 25 T cell receptor beta chains reported below all come from one sample, sequenced in a study of shared clonotypes between healthy human individuals. Only in-frame clones appear in the TCRdb table, and some are missing; sequencing was by immunoSEQ multiplex PCR. The sample lists millions of clones, about 95% occurring once. The sample consisted of naive CD4+ T cells sorted from blood. As to subset: CD45RA+ positively selected. These receptors all come from a man between 18 and 35 years old in good health.

The genes are TRBV4-1 and TRBJ2-3; 9 nucleotides align to TRBD2. The CDR3 has 18 amino acids. J lost 3 bases, V lost 2 bases, and 12 bases had no gene match. CDR1 is MGHRA and CDR2 is YSYEKL in the germline V gene. The chain's CDR3 is CASSQSTGGRGRTDTQYF. The CDR3, as DNA: TGCGCCAGCAGCCAAAGTACGGGCGGGAGGGGGAGAACAGATACGCAGTATTTT.

This chain uses TRBV19 with TRBJ2-6; 9 nucleotides match TRBD1. V lost 6 bases to trimming and J lost 0 bases; unmatched junction nucleotides: 3. This CDR3 comprises 16 residues. The germline V gene has CDR1 LNHDA and CDR2 SQIVND (reference sequence). The CDR3 coding sequence is TGTGCCAGTAGGGCGACAGGGGGCTCTGGGGCCAACGTCCTGACTTTC. Amino acids: CASRATGGSGANVLTF.

This clone was detected only once. Other DNA sequences in this specimen translate into the identical CDR3. The chain combines TRBV2 with TRBJ1-2, with 7 bases aligning to TRBD1. Germline assignment: CDR1 SNHLY and CDR2 FYNNEI. Unmatched junction bases numbered 3, after V lost 0 bases and J lost 5 bases. The CDR3 loop spans 14 amino acids. The CDR3 sequence is CASSEAWGQYGYTF. CDR3 sequence (DNA): TGTGCCAGCAGTGAAGCGTGGGGACAGTATGGCTACACCTTC.

The chain employs TRBV6-6 and TRBJ1-2; a possible D gene is TRBD1 (5 bases). V dropped 0 bases and J dropped 7 bases, with 12 bases sitting between them. The CDR3 is made up of 14 amino acids. Germline V gene lookup returns CDR1 MNHNY and CDR2 SVGAGI (reference sequence). Here the CDR3 reads CASSYSQGSGGYTF. In nucleotides, the CDR3 is TGTGCCAGCAGTTACTCCCAGGGTTCAGGTGGCTACACCTTC.

V gene TRBV19 combines with J gene TRBJ1-1, with D possibly being TRBD1 (5 bases). The V and J ends lost 11 bases and 4 bases respectively, with 14 bases between them. CDR1 is LNHDA, CDR2 SQIVND, per germline (reference sequence). The CDR3 totals 12 residues. In nucleotides, the CDR3 is TGTGCCGCGGGCAGGGCGGCCACTGAAGCTTTCTTT. It translates to CAAGRAATEAFF.

This clone was detected only once. A read error is possible here, since a much larger clone lies one base away. Other DNA sequences within the sample encode an identical CDR3. J is TRBJ2-7 and V is TRBV11-1, with D uncertain. Trimming pared 4 bases from V and 0 bases from J, leaving 1 base between. CDR1 and CDR2 (germline): SGHAT, FQDESV (reference sequence). The CDR3 spans 11 residues. The CDR3 reads CASSSSYEQYF. Written as DNA, the CDR3 is TGTGCCAGCAGCTCCTCCTACGAGCAGTACTTC.

The chain employs TRBV5-1 and TRBJ2-3; no definite D call. The germline V gene has CDR1 SGHRS and CDR2 YFSETQ. With 0 bases removed from V and 2 bases from J, the gap between germline ends came to 7 bases. CDR3 length: 14 residues. In nucleotides, the CDR3 is TGCGCCAGCAGCTTGGGAAAGGCCACAGATACGCAGTATTTT. It is translated as CASSLGKATDTQYF.

The chain combines TRBV7-2 with TRBJ1-2; 9 positions match TRBD1. Trimming cost V 1 base and J 6 bases; bases outside gene matches: 6. Germline CDR1 SGHTA, CDR2 FQGNSA. This CDR3 comprises 15 residues. In nucleotides, the CDR3 is TGTGCCAGCAGCTTAGTCTGGACAGGGGTCCATGGCTACACCTTC. Protein sequence: CASSLVWTGVHGYTF.

To note about this clone: Different DNA sequences within this sample yield the same CDR3. V and J are TRBV18 and TRBJ2-3; D might be TRBD1 (6 bases). The germline CDR1 and CDR2 sequences are KGHSH and LQKENI. There are 14 residues in the CDR3. Trimming pared 3 bases from V and 2 bases from J, leaving 9 bases between. CDR3 loop: CASSPGTYTDTQYF. The CDR3, as DNA: TGTGCCAGCTCACCGGGGACATACACAGATACGCAGTATTTT.

The rearrangement joins TRBV6-1 to TRBJ2-7, with 8 bases that match TRBD1. Losses at the gene ends were 8 bases for V and 5 bases for J; bases not matched to a gene: 14. Germline loops: CDR1 MNHNS, CDR2 SASEGT. CDR3 length: 15 residues. The CDR3 spells CASFPPGQALDEQYF. In DNA form, the CDR3 reads TGTGCCAGCTTTCCCCCGGGACAGGCGTTGGACGAGCAGTACTTC.

The chain has TRBV30 and TRBJ2-1; D is ambiguous. Germline CDR1 and CDR2: GTSNPN and SVGIG (reference sequence). This CDR3 has 11 residues. V lost 3 bases and J lost 7, with 7 bases in between. The CDR3 loop reads CAWSFDNEQFF. In nucleotides, the CDR3 is TGTGCCTGGAGCTTCGATAATGAGCAGTTCTTC.

About this clone itself: The same CDR3 arises from other DNA sequences in this sample as well. The CDR3 reads CASSLGLVGETQYF. The DNA of the CDR3 is TGCGCCAGCAGCTTGGGACTAGTTGGAGAGACCCAGTACTTC. The genes are TRBV5-1 and TRBJ2-5; D is perhaps TRBD2 (6 bases). The CDR3 has 14 amino acids. Germline loops: CDR1 SGHRS, CDR2 YFSETQ. V was pared by 0 bases and J by 4 bases, with 10 bases between.

The gene calls are TRBV10-2 and TRBJ1-2, with 9 bases identical to TRBD1. The J segment lost 4 bases and the V segment lost 3 bases, leaving 6 bases of the junction unmatched. Germline values: CDR1 WSHSY, CDR2 SAAADI. This CDR3 has 15 amino acids. The CDR3 sequence is CASSDTGQGPYGYTF. DNA of the CDR3: TGCGCCAGCAGTGATACGGGACAGGGTCCCTATGGCTACACCTTC.

The chain recombines TRBV5-4 with TRBJ1-6; D uncertain. Trimming took off 0 bases at V and 5 bases at J, with 9 bases between the two ends. The CDR3 has 15 residues. In germline, CDR1 is SGHNT, CDR2 YYREEE (reference sequence). The CDR3 sequence: CASSLGFTNNSPLHF. The CDR3 nucleotides read TGTGCCAGCAGCTTGGGGTTCACCAATAATTCACCCCTCCACTTT.

The chain is built from TRBV7-9 and TRBJ1-4, with D tentatively TRBD1 (6 bases). The V end lost 5 bases, the J end lost 2 bases, and 9 bases lay between the germline ends. This CDR3 spans 14 amino acids. Germline V gene lookup returns CDR1 SEHNR and CDR2 FQNEAQ (reference sequence). CDR3 sequence reads: CASSLRGTNEKLFF. The CDR3 DNA reads as TGTGCCAGCAGCCTCAGGGGTACTAATGAAAAACTGTTTTTT. The full variable domain, rest sourced from reference TRBV7-9 and TRBJ1-4, is DTGVSQNPRHKITKRGQNVTFRCDPISEHNRLYWYRQTLGQGPEFLTYFQNEAQLEKSRLLSDRFSAERPKGSFSTLEIQRTEQGDSAMYLCASSLRGTNEKLFFGSGTQLSVL.

The chain employs TRBV11-2 and TRBJ2-3; 7 nucleotides agree with TRBD2. V dropped 7 bases and J dropped 0; count of bases not matched to a gene: 10. This CDR3 is 16 amino acids long. Per germline, CDR1 SGHAT and CDR2 FQNNGV. The CDR3 region has the DNA TGTGCCAGCATCCTTCCCCAGCGGGGTAGCACAGATACGCAGTATTTT. Translated, it gives CASILPQRGSTDTQYF.

The chain employs TRBV28 and TRBJ1-5, with a weak D call TRBD1 (6 bases). There are 15 residues in the CDR3. Trimming cost V 7 bases and J 2 bases, with 15 bases left between them. The germline V gene encodes CDR1 MDHEN and CDR2 SYDVKM. In DNA form, the CDR3 reads TGTGCCAGCACCCTACAGGGTACTGGCAATCAGCCCCAGCATTTT. Amino acid sequence: CASTLQGTGNQPQHF.

With respect to this clone: Other DNA sequences from this sample encode an identical CDR3 as well. The chain has TRBV6-5 and TRBJ2-7; D is possibly TRBD1 or TRBD2 (5 bases each). The CDR3 extends over 15 amino acids. The V end lost 0 bases, the J end lost 0 bases, and 9 bases lay between the germline ends. Germline lookup yields CDR1 MNHEY and CDR2 SVGAGI. The CDR3 DNA is TGTGCCAGCAGTTACTCTGGGGGAAGCTCCTACGAGCAGTACTTC. Protein sequence: CASSYSGGSSYEQYF.

The chain recombines TRBV9 with TRBJ2-2, with 8 bases identical to TRBD1. Germline-derived CDR1 and CDR2 are SGDLS and YYNGEE. The junction had 4 bases not matched to a gene; V was cut back by 2 bases and J by 4 bases. This CDR3 is built from 15 residues. The CDR3 DNA reads TGTGCCAGCAGCGTTCGACAGGGGCCCACCGGGGAGCTGTTTTTT. Translated: CASSVRQGPTGELFF.

This chain links TRBV10-3 with TRBJ2-2; tentatively, D is TRBD1 (5 bases). V lost 0 bases and J lost 6, with 17 bases in between. Germline CDR1 is ENHRY and CDR2 is SYGVKD. CDR3 size: 17 residues. The CDR3 loop is CAISESAGIDRAGELFF. Written as DNA, the CDR3 is TGTGCCATCAGTGAGTCGGCAGGGATAGACCGGGCCGGGGAGCTGTTTTTT.

In nucleotides, the CDR3 is TGTGCCAGCCACTCCAGCGCTTCCTACGAGCAGTACTTC. Protein product: CASHSSASYEQYF. The rearrangement links TRBV18 to TRBJ2-7; unclear D gene. The length of the CDR3 is 13 residues. V shed 8 bases and J shed 1 base, with 12 bases lying between them. Germline CDR1 reads KGHSH; CDR2 reads LQKENI.

V and J are TRBV2 and TRBJ1-1; 8 nucleotides align to TRBD1. J lost 4 bases, V lost 1 base, and 2 bases had no gene match. This CDR3 is built from 14 residues. Germline CDR1 reads SNHLY; CDR2 reads FYNNEI. CDR3 in amino acids: CASSEGTGPTEAFF. CDR3 coding DNA: TGTGCCAGCAGTGAAGGGACAGGGCCCACTGAAGCTTTCTTT.

The chain carries TRBV5-7 and TRBJ1-4; 11 bases agree with TRBD1. TRBV5-7 is flagged as an ORF with uncertain function. With V trimmed by 6 bases and J by 4 bases, 14 bases remained unmatched. The CDR3 contains 18 residues. In nucleotides, the CDR3 is TGTGCCAGCACCCCCCACCGGGGACAGGGGGAATTTAATGAAAAACTGTTTTTT. The encoded protein is CASTPHRGQGEFNEKLFF.

The chain links TRBV18 to TRBJ1-6; perhaps TRBD1 as D (5 bases). Trimming pared 3 bases from V and 9 bases from J, leaving 15 bases between. CDR3 length: 15 amino acids. Germline CDR1 reads KGHSH; CDR2 reads LQKENI. In nucleotides, the CDR3 is TGTGCCAGCTCACCCGGACAACAGGTTTTTTCACCCCTCCACTTT. It codes for CASSPGQQVFSPLHF.

Written as DNA, the CDR3 is TGTGCCAGCAGCCGAGGGGGAGGGAGAGAAAAACTGTTTTTT. Protein product: CASSRGGGREKLFF. The rearrangement uses TRBV11-2 and TRBJ1-4, with TRBD1 as a possible D gene (6 bases). The germline CDR1 and CDR2 sequences are SGHAT and FQNNGV. Trimming took off 5 bases at V and 8 bases at J, with 15 bases between the two ends. This CDR3 is built from 14 residues. The variable domain in full, completed from reference TRBV11-2 and TRBJ1-4, reads EAGVAQSPRYKIIEKRQSVAFWCNPISGHATLYWYQQILGQGPKLLIQFQNNGVVDDSQLPKDRFSAERLKGVDSTLKIQPAKLEDSAVYLCASSRGGGREKLFFGSGTQLSVL.